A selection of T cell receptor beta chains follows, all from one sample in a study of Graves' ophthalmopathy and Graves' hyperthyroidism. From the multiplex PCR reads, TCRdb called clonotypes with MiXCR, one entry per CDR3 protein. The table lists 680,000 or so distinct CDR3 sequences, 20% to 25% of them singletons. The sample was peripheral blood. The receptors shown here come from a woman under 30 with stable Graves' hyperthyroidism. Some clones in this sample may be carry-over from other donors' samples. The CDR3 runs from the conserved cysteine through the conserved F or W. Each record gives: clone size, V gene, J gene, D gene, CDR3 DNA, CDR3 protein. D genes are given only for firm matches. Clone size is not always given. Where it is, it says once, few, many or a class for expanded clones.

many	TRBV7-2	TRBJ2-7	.	TGTGCCAGCAGCTGGGGCGGGGTGGGGTACTACGAGCAGTACTTC	CASSWGGVGYYEQYF
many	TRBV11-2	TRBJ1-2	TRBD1	TGTGCCAGCAGCTCAGGAAACAGGGGAGGCTACACCTTC	CASSSGNRGGYTF
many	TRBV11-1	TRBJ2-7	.	TGTGCCAGCAGCTTACAGGAGTCCGCCTACGAGCAGTACTTC	CASSLQESAYEQYF
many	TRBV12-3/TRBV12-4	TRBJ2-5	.	TGTGCCAGCAGTCCCGAGGGACCCACCCAGTACTTC	CASSPEGPTQYF
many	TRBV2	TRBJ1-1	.	TGTGCCAGCGGGTCGTTGCAGAAGGACACTGAAGCTTTCTTT	CASGSLQKDTEAFF
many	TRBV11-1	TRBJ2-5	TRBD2	TGTGCCAGCAGCCGGGGGACTAGCGGGACCGAGACCCAGTACTTC	CASSRGTSGTETQYF
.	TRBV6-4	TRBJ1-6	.	TGTGCCAGCAGTGCCGAGGGGGGCATTCACTTT	CASSAEGGIHF
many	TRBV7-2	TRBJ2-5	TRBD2	TGTGCCAGCAGCTTAGTAGTGTTAGCGGGGGTGGAGACCCAGTACTTC	CASSLVVLAGVETQYF
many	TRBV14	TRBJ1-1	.	TGTGCCAGCAGCCCCGGGCAAGGACAAAACACTGAAGCTTTCTTT	CASSPGQGQNTEAFF
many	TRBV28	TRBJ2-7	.	TGTGCCAGCTCACTCCGCCAGGCCTCCGAGCAGTACTTC	CASSLRQASEQYF